The 8 T cell receptor beta chains below were found in one sample sequenced in a study of blood T cells in healthy people across ages. With a J-beta primer mix and a sample-barcoded 5' primer, a second PCR ran about 7 to 12 cycles. TCRdb re-derived calls from the 5' RACE reads in MiXCR, one entry per CDR3 protein. The profile shows 1.2 million to 1.5 million distinct CDR3 sequences, roughly 60% of them singletons. The source material was blood. These receptors were collected from a man between 18 and 35 years old in good health.

This chain links TRBV6-5 with TRBJ1-2; D uncertain. CDR1 and CDR2 from the germline V gene are MNHEY and SVGAGI. Trimming left V 3 bases short and J 3 bases short, with 23 bases between. The CDR3 is made up of 18 amino acids. The CDR3 DNA sequence: TGTGCCAGCAGTTATGAAACCCCAAGAGGTCTAAGGGACTATGGCTACACCTTC. Amino acid sequence: CASSYETPRGLRDYGYTF.

V gene TRBV25-1 combines with J gene TRBJ2-7; D call uncertain. V was pared by 9 bases and J by 3 bases, with 9 bases between. The CDR3 contains 11 residues. Germline CDR1 reads MGHDK; CDR2 reads SYGVNS. The CDR3 spells CASGDLYEQYF. CDR3 sequence (DNA): TGTGCCAGTGGAGACCTCTACGAGCAGTACTTC.

The chain is built from TRBV3-1 and TRBJ2-7; no clear D. Germline CDR1 LGHDT, CDR2 YNNKEL (reference sequence). The CDR3 is 13 residues long. Deletions cut 3 bases from V and 3 bases from J, with 9 bases between. The CDR3 reads CASSQSTYYEQYF. CDR3 DNA sequence: TGTGCCAGCAGCCAGAGTACTTACTACGAGCAGTACTTC.

The CDR3 spells CASRDPPGQGARGELFF. The CDR3 nucleotides are TGCGCCAGCAGAGATCCTCCGGGACAGGGGGCGCGAGGGGAGCTGTTTTTT. The chain links TRBV4-1 to TRBJ2-2; TRBD1 matches 12 bases. Germline V gene lookup returns CDR1 MGHRA and CDR2 YSYEKL. This CDR3 has 17 residues. Trimming at V came to 6 bases and at J to 8 bases, leaving 13 bases not matched to a gene.

V gene TRBV2 combines with J gene TRBJ2-1; TRBD2 agrees at 10 bases. This CDR3 spans 16 amino acids. Unmatched junction bases numbered 8, after V lost 5 bases and J lost 4 bases. Germline V lookup: CDR1 SNHLY, CDR2 FYNNEI. CDR3 coding DNA: TGTGCCAGCAGTCTCTACTCAGCGGGGGGGTACAATGAGCAGTTCTTC. Encoded protein: CASSLYSAGGYNEQFF.

This sequence joins TRBV27 and TRBJ2-5; D call uncertain. This CDR3 contains 12 residues. V lost 5 bases to trimming and J lost 13 bases, with 17 bases between them. Germline CDR1 is MNHEY and CDR2 is SMNVEV (reference sequence). CDR3 sequence (DNA): TGTGCCAGCAGTGTTGGGGATTCCCAGCTGTACTTC. It encodes CASSVGDSQLYF.

The chain carries TRBV19 and TRBJ1-1, with D unresolved. V dropped 3 bases and J dropped 0 bases, with 11 bases sitting between them. In germline, CDR1 is LNHDA, CDR2 SQIVND (reference sequence). The CDR3 extends over 15 amino acids. The CDR3 coding sequence is TGTGCCAGTAGTATCAGAGGATCAATGAACACTGAAGCTTTCTTT. Translating it yields CASSIRGSMNTEAFF.

The chain combines TRBV11-2 with TRBJ2-7; D is undetermined. This CDR3 is built from 13 residues. Trimming took 2 bases from V and 7 from J, leaving 12 bases between them. Germline-derived CDR1 and CDR2 are SGHAT and FQNNGV. The DNA for the CDR3 is TGTGCCAGCAGCTTATCGAGGAACAATGAGCAGTACTTC. It encodes CASSLSRNNEQYF.